A selection of T cell receptor beta chains follows, all from one sample in a study of blood T cell repertoires in COVID-19. Sequencing was performed with immunoSEQ multiplex PCR; in TCRdb, only in-frame clones are kept and a portion is missing. Of approximately 290,000 clones in the sample, 91% were seen once. The sample consisted of peripheral blood. These receptors all come from a woman in her twenties or thirties with COVID-19, enrolled during active disease. Both conserved end residues are part of each CDR3. Part of the rows lack a size; the others show once, few, many or a class for expanded clones.

TRBV19 | 13 | once | CASSNRGGREAFF
TRBV3-1/TRBV3-2 | 13 | NA | CASSRGVYYEQYF
TRBV10-1 | 14 | NA | CASSKGTANTEAFF
TRBV6-1 | 15 | NA | CASSESSGIGDTQYF
TRBV5-1 | 19 | NA | CASSLAPGQGARRQSGYTF
TRBV24-1 | 16 | NA | CATSDSSGQGIRGYTF
TRBV7-9 | 15 | NA | CASSGTGLRADTQYF
TRBV5-1 | 15 | NA | CASSGGQGSYNEQFF
TRBV18 | 15 | NA | CASSPLETGVGEQFF
TRBV5-4 | 17 | NA | CASRGGLAGAYTGELFF